This T cell receptor beta chain emerged from a study of T cell changes during pregnancy in multiple sclerosis. From germline, CDR1 is SGHDN and CDR2 FVKESK. This CDR3 contains 15 residues. V lost 0 bases to trimming and J lost 3 bases, with 12 bases between them. Profiling relied on immunoSEQ multiplex PCR, and the TCRdb table lists in-frame clones only, not all of them. The sample lists around 75,000 clones, 94% occurring once. The TCR originated in a female donor with multiple sclerosis, enrolled in a pregnancy study. Sequencing used CD4+ T cells from peripheral blood mononuclear cells, obtained after pregnancy. This chain uses TRBV14 with TRBJ2-7; the D gene is possibly TRBD2 (5 bases). The DNA for the CDR3 is TGTGCCAGCAGCCAAGATAGAGGGTTCGGCTACGAGCAGTACTTC. Translation gives CASSQDRGFGYEQYF.